Described below is a single T cell receptor (beta chain) sequence and its context. Its target is unknown. This sample is drawn from a study of blood T cells in healthy people across ages. Together with a sample-barcoded 5' primer, a J-beta primer mix was included in a second PCR lasting about 7 to 12 cycles. Unique molecular identifiers of 12 random nucleotides labeled each cDNA. TCRdb reprocessed the 5' RACE reads with MiXCR, giving one entry per CDR3 protein. The sample includes about 1.7 million distinct CDR3 sequences, 28% seen only once; the top ten take 7.7%. Study-level results: Researchers judged that diversity estimates from one million T cells fell short of true values. There were more naive CD4+ cells and higher diversity in long-lived donors than in aged donors.

Each donor's blood draw was around 10 milliliters of peripheral blood. The clonotype comes from a woman younger than 45 in good health. The sequenced sample consisted of blood.

Here the CDR3 reads CASSVGTGGEETQYF. The CDR3 nucleotides are TGTGCCAGCAGCGTAGGGACAGGGGGCGAGGAGACCCAGTACTTC. The chain uses TRBV9 and TRBJ2-5; 11 positions match TRBD1. Germline V gene sequence: CDR1 SGDLS, CDR2 YYNGEE. The CDR3 extends over 15 amino acids. After removal of 0 bases from V and 5 bases from J, the junction contained 3 bases not matched to a gene.